This note documents a single T cell receptor beta chain sequence. The antigen it recognizes is unknown. No much larger clonotype is one base removed from it; base qualities were not supplied. This record belongs to a study of PD-1 blockade in mismatch repair-deficient tumors (dated by TCRdb to about 2017). Regarding the study in general: Between September 2013 and September 2016, the trial enrolled over 80 consecutive patients with about twelve mismatch repair-deficient cancer types, every one of whom had been previously treated and was progressing. Deep sequencing of TCR CDR3 regions was used to track tumor-associated T cell clones in peripheral blood of patients responding to PD-1 blockade. Beyond this particular receptor, the publication reports: After pembrolizumab, tumor-resident clones, which were often undetectable in blood before treatment, expanded rapidly and then contracted, generally ahead of radiologic responses.

Spanning cysteine to phenylalanine, the CDR3 consists of 17 amino acids. The CDR3 DNA has 51 bases and is translated from base 1. From a lookup of the germline V gene, CDR1 and CDR2 are SGHRS and YFSETQ. V is pared back by 3 bases and J by 0 bases, with 18 bases lying between the germline termini. The library was generated by the immunoSEQ multiplex PCR assay. Not all clones reach the TCRdb copy of this immuneACCESS table, which keeps in-frame sequences only. Checked studies attribute under half of the gap to unresolved V genes and leave the rest unexplained. The sample table contains around 50,000 clones; only one count was recorded for around 82% of them. The ten largest clones represent 3.3% of the sample. Mismatch repair deficiency in every enrolled patient was established by polymerase chain reaction or immunohistochemistry. TCR sequencing was performed for a few patients who responded to pembrolizumab therapy. The phase II trial prospectively evaluated PD-1 blockade with pembrolizumab in advanced mismatch repair-deficient cancers, independent of tissue of origin. Serial peripheral blood T cell samples were collected before and at multiple times after starting PD-1 blockade. Blood sampling times were reported as weeks after the first pembrolizumab dose.

This TCR was sampled from an adult with mismatch repair-deficient cancer. The starting material was peripheral blood, obtained 4 weeks after starting pembrolizumab. The sequence links TRBV5-1 to TRBJ1-1; the D gene cannot be named for sure. CDR3 protein: CASSYVSRRDMNTEAFF. Here is the DNA: TGCGCCAGCAGCTACGTGTCCCGAAGGGATATGAACACTGAAGCTTTCTTT.